These T cell receptor beta chains were read from a single sample in a study of CD8 T cells in Susac syndrome. From the immunoSEQ multiplex PCR reads, TCRdb called clonotypes with MiXCR, one entry per CDR3 protein. The sample contains about 120,000 distinct CDR3 sequences, nearly 96% of which appear only once. The sequenced sample consisted of CD4+ T cells from PBMCs. These receptors all stem from a human donor with Susac syndrome. Both conserved end residues are part of each CDR3. D genes are given only for firm matches. Not all rows give a size; the values are once, few, many and, for expanded clones, a class.

J gene	clone size	V gene	D gene	CDR3 DNA	CDR3 protein
TRBJ1-5	NA	TRBV3-1	NA	TGTGCCAGCAGCCAAGCGGGGAACGGACAGCCCCAGCATTTT	CASSQAGNGQPQHF
TRBJ2-6	NA	TRBV20-1	TRBD1	TGCAGTGTCCCGGGACAGAGTTCGGGGGCCAACGTCCTGACTTTC	CSVPGQSSGANVLTF
TRBJ2-5	NA	TRBV29-1	NA	TGCAGCGTTGGGGAACAAATCCAAGAGACCCAGTACTTC	CSVGEQIQETQYF
TRBJ2-4	NA	TRBV30	TRBD2	TGTGCCTGGAGTGTCGGGCGGGAGGACATTCAGTACTTC	CAWSVGREDIQYF
TRBJ1-5	few	TRBV7-9	NA	TGTGCCAGCAGCTTGAACAGCAATCAGCCCCAGCATTTT	CASSLNSNQPQHF
TRBJ2-1	once	TRBV20-1	TRBD2	TGCAGTGCTAGGGGGACTAGCGGGAGAAGTGAGCAGTTCTTC	CSARGTSGRSEQFF
TRBJ2-3	NA	TRBV29-1	NA	TGCAGCGTTGAGAGAGGACTGGCCGGGGATACGCAGTATTTT	CSVERGLAGDTQYF
TRBJ2-1	NA	TRBV19	TRBD1	TGTGCCAGTAGTAAGGGGACAGGGCTAGCTGAGCAGTTCTTC	CASSKGTGLAEQFF
TRBJ2-3	NA	TRBV29-1	TRBD2	TGCAGCGTTGGAGTAGCGGGACGCAACACAGATACGCAGTATTTT	CSVGVAGRNTDTQYF
TRBJ1-2	NA	TRBV5-6	NA	TGTGCCAGCAGCTTGGATACAGGGATCTATGGCTACACCTTC	CASSLDTGIYGYTF
TRBJ2-2	NA	TRBV6-6	TRBD1	TGTGCCAGCAGCCTGACAGGGGCCACCGGGGAGCTGTTTTTT	CASSLTGATGELFF
TRBJ2-3	once	TRBV20-1	NA	TGCAGTGCTCCAAGGGGCAGGAGCACAGATACGCAGTATTTT	CSAPRGRSTDTQYF
TRBJ2-5	NA	TRBV24-1	TRBD2	TGTGCCACCAGTGAACCCGCGGGAGCTGGAGAGACCCAGTACTTC	CATSEPAGAGETQYF
TRBJ1-1	NA	TRBV30	NA	TGTGCCTGGAGTGAGCTTGGGAAGGGAGCTTTCTTT	CAWSELGKGAFF
TRBJ2-7	NA	TRBV19	NA	TGTGCCAGTAGTATGATTGACACCTCCTACGAGCAGTACTTC	CASSMIDTSYEQYF
TRBJ2-5	few	TRBV24-1	TRBD1	TGTGCCACCAGTGATCCGGGACAGGGTGAGACCCAGTACTTC	CATSDPGQGETQYF
TRBJ2-1	NA	TRBV5-4	TRBD2	TGTGCCAGCAGTTCGAGCGGGAATCACAATGAGCAGTTCTTC	CASSSSGNHNEQFF
TRBJ2-1	NA	TRBV20-1	NA	TGCAGTGCCGCCAAAAACAATGAGCAGTTCTTC	CSAAKNNEQFF
TRBJ2-7	NA	TRBV12-3/TRBV12-4	NA	TGTGCCAGCAGTTTATGGGGGCAGAACGAGCAGTACTTC	CASSLWGQNEQYF
TRBJ2-7	NA	TRBV28	TRBD1	TGTGCCAGCAGCCTAGGGACAGGGCTCGAGCAGTACTTC	CASSLGTGLEQYF
TRBJ2-4	NA	TRBV5-1	NA	TGCGCCAGCAGCTTGGAGGCTTACAACATTCAGTACTTC	CASSLEAYNIQYF
TRBJ2-2	NA	TRBV9	NA	TGTGCCAGCAGCGTAACCACCGGGGAGCTGTTTTTT	CASSVTTGELFF